A single sample is the source of the 10 T cell receptor beta chains below, sequenced in a study of T cells after yellow fever vaccination. TCRdb reprocessed the 5' RACE reads via MiXCR and lists one record per CDR3 protein. This repertoire shows about 340,000 distinct CDR3 sequences, 8.5% to 10% found once; its top ten account for roughly 18%. The sequenced sample was PBMCs, obtained on the day of the first yellow fever vaccination. These receptors originate from a man aged 18 to 29 who received the YFV17D yellow fever vaccine.

The chain has TRBV5-5 and TRBJ2-1; D gene unclear. This CDR3 spans 13 amino acids. Trimming removed 0 bases at V and 7 bases at J, with 8 bases between. Germline CDR1 SGHKS, CDR2 YYEKEE (reference sequence). The CDR3 is CASSLALVNEQFF. The CDR3 DNA reads as TGTGCCAGCAGCTTGGCCCTAGTTAATGAGCAGTTCTTC. The variable domain in full, with the rest retrieved from reference TRBV5-5 and TRBJ2-1, is DAGVTQSPTHLIKTRGQQVTLRCSPISGHKSVSWYQQVLGQGPQFIFQYYEKEERGRGNFPDRFSARQFPNYSSELNVNALLLGDSALYLCASSLALVNEQFFGPGTRLTVL.

This clonotype has more than one count but fewer than ten. The chain is built from TRBV7-9 and TRBJ1-6; D unresolved. From germline, CDR1 is SEHNR and CDR2 FQNEAQ (reference sequence). This CDR3 is built from 16 residues. Trimming took off 4 bases at V and 9 bases at J, with 19 bases between the two ends. The CDR3 DNA follows: TGTGCCAGCAGCTCCATCGGAAGGGCCTTCAGTTCACCCCTCCACTTT. Its translation: CASSSIGRAFSSPLHF.

The chain is built from TRBV5-4 and TRBJ2-3; 11 positions match TRBD2. The germline V gene encodes CDR1 SGHNT and CDR2 YYREEE (reference sequence). V trimming: 3 bases; J trimming: 2 bases; junction bases outside the gene matches: 5. There are 16 residues in the CDR3. CDR3: CASSSGLAGLTDTQYF. In nucleotides, the CDR3 is TGTGCCAGCAGCTCCGGACTAGCGGGCCTCACAGATACGCAGTATTTT.

V is TRBV3-1 and J is TRBJ2-7; no clear D gene. Per the germline V gene, CDR1 is LGHDT and CDR2 is YNNKEL (reference sequence). This CDR3 region has 11 residues. The germline V and J ends were trimmed by 3 bases and 7 bases, with 7 bases remaining between them. The CDR3 sequence is CASSQGIEQYF. For the CDR3, the DNA is TGTGCCAGCAGCCAGGGTATAGAGCAGTACTTC.

The chain employs TRBV20-1 and TRBJ1-4, with TRBD1 as a possible D gene (6 bases). V was shortened by 6 bases and J by 0 bases, with 8 bases between the two germline ends. Germline V gene lookup returns CDR1 DFQATT and CDR2 SNEGSKA (reference sequence). The CDR3 runs 13 residues. In DNA, the CDR3 is TGCAGTGCCAGGACAGCAACTAATGAAAAACTGTTTTTT. Translation: CSARTATNEKLFF.

This clonotype has ten or more counts. The CDR3 sequence is CASSSGGRTEAFF. CDR3 DNA sequence: TGTGCCAGCAGCTCCGGCGGTAGAACTGAAGCTTTCTTT. V usage is TRBV7-9 and J usage is TRBJ1-1; D remains unclear. Trimming cost V 4 bases and J 5 bases, with 11 bases left between them. The CDR3 is made up of 13 amino acids. In germline, CDR1 is SEHNR, CDR2 FQNEAQ (reference sequence).

The V gene is TRBV20-1, the J gene TRBJ1-2; D gene ambiguous. The V end lost 0 bases, the J end lost 14 bases, and 16 bases lay between the germline ends. Germline V lookup: CDR1 DFQATT, CDR2 SNEGSKA (reference sequence). This CDR3 contains 12 residues. The CDR3: CSARDLVRPPTF. As DNA, the CDR3 is TGCAGTGCTAGAGATCTAGTCAGGCCCCCTACCTTC.

This clonotype turned up a few times. The chain has TRBV10-3 and TRBJ2-3; D unresolved. The CDR3 consists of 14 residues. Germline-derived CDR1 and CDR2 are ENHRY and SYGVKD. V was clipped by 0 bases and J by 2 bases, with 6 bases between them. The CDR3 protein is CAISESRLTDTQYF. CDR3 sequence (DNA): TGTGCCATCAGTGAGTCACGCCTCACAGATACGCAGTATTTT.

The chain joins TRBV6-1 to TRBJ2-7, with TRBD1 identical over 7 bases. V lost 6 bases, J lost 3 bases, and 5 bases stayed unmatched. Germline V gives CDR1 MNHNS, CDR2 SASEGT. The CDR3 runs 13 residues. The CDR3 DNA follows: TGTGCCAGCAGGACAGGGCCGAGCTACGAGCAGTACGTC. It specifies CASRTGPSYEQYV.

The chain recombines TRBV7-2 with TRBJ2-7; 7 bases align to TRBD1. Germline V gene data show CDR1 as SGHTA and CDR2 as FQGNSA. The CDR3 is 13 amino acids. V was clipped by 4 bases and J by 7 bases; unmatched bases: 7. The CDR3 DNA reads as TGTGCCAGCAGCTCGACAGGGTCGGGTGAGCAGTACTTC. It encodes CASSSTGSGEQYF.